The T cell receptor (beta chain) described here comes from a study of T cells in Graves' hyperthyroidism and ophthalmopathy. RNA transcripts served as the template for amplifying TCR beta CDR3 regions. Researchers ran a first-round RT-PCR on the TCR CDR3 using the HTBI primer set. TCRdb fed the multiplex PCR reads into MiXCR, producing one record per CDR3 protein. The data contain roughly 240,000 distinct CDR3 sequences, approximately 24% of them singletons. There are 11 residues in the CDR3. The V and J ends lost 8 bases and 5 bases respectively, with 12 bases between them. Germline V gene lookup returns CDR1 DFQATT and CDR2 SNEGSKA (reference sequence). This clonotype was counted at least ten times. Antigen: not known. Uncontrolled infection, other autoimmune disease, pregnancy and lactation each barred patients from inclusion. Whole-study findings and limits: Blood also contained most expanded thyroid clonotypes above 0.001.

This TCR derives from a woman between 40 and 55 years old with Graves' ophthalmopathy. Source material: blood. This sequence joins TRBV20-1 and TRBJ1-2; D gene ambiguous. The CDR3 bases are TGCAGTCCAGCGTCGGGGTATGGCTACACCTTC. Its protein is CSPASGYGYTF.